This TCR beta chain was observed in a study of blood T cell repertoires in COVID-19. About the study: Specimens from acute and convalescent COVID-19 originated in the United States, Italy and Spain. PBMCs, B-cell-depleted T cells, or T cells were the source of the cDNA or gDNA that made up the material.

This clone has only a few counts. Germline V gene sequence: CDR1 LNHNV, CDR2 YYDKDF (reference sequence). V lost 5 bases, J lost 7 bases, and 5 bases stayed unmatched. The CDR3 sequence is 13 residues long. Original processing methods: Amplification with reference gene primers provided the estimates of nucleated cell counts. Libraries were prepared by immunoSEQ multiplex PCR; TCRdb keeps only in-frame clonotypes and omits some of them. V, J and clone size are taken as reported in that table, and D and trimming were inferred from the DNA itself. The sample lists about 200,000 clones; around 90% were seen once.

The TCR was taken from a man aged 55-75 years who had recovered from COVID-19. Specimen: peripheral blood. This chain uses TRBV15 with TRBJ2-1; 7 bases align to TRBD1. CDR3 in amino acids: CATSLRQGNEQFF. The CDR3 DNA sequence: TGTGCCACCAGCCTAAGACAGGGAAATGAGCAGTTCTTC.